The 7 T cell receptor beta chains below come from one sample, sequenced in a study of OX40 agonist ivuxolimab in advanced cancers. Method: immunoSEQ multiplex PCR; TCRdb's copy keeps in-frame clones and lacks some. The repertoire includes 35,000 to 45,000 clones, more than 75% of them detected once, and about a third sits in the top ten. Here the sequenced sample was CD4+ or CD8+ T cells sorted from blood, taken in a trial of the OX40 agonist ivuxolimab. Receptor source: an adult with an advanced solid tumor such as melanoma, head and neck, liver or kidney cancer.

The chain has TRBV2 and TRBJ2-5; 10 nucleotides align to TRBD1. CDR3 length: 14 amino acids. Germline V gives CDR1 SNHLY, CDR2 FYNNEI. V dropped 6 bases and J dropped 5; count of bases not matched to a gene: 6. CDR3 region: CASSTQDRGETQYF. For the CDR3, the DNA is TGTGCCAGCAGCACCCAGGACAGGGGGGAGACCCAGTACTTC.

This clone occurred once. The chain uses TRBV18 and TRBJ2-6; D remains unclear. Germline CDR1 is KGHSH and CDR2 is LQKENI. The CDR3 spans 16 residues. V was clipped by 1 base and J by 6 bases, with 13 bases between them. CDR3 nucleotides: TGTGCCAGCTCACCACGTCAGAGCTTAAAGGCCAACGTCCTGACTTTC. The encoded protein is CASSPRQSLKANVLTF.

The chain joins TRBV6-5 to TRBJ1-6, with D unclear. This CDR3 is built from 15 residues. The germline V and J ends were trimmed by 0 bases and 0 bases, with 3 bases remaining between them. The germline V gene encodes CDR1 MNHEY and CDR2 SVGAGI. In DNA form, the CDR3 reads TGTGCCAGCAGTTACTCGAGCTCCTATAATTCACCCCTCCACTTT. Its translation is CASSYSSSYNSPLHF.

The chain has TRBV7-9 and TRBJ2-3, with TRBD2 matching over 11 bases. The CDR3 length is 16 residues. The germline CDR1 and CDR2 sequences are SEHNR and FQNEAQ (reference sequence). V lost 4 bases to trimming and J lost 3 bases; unmatched junction nucleotides: 6. This CDR3 reads CASSSLLAGVTDTQYF. The CDR3 coding sequence is TGTGCCAGCAGCTCCTTACTAGCGGGAGTAACAGATACGCAGTATTTT.

This chain joins TRBV29-1 and TRBJ1-2; TRBD1 might be the D (6 bases). Germline V gene lookup returns CDR1 SQVTM and CDR2 ANQGSEA. The CDR3 length is 11 residues. With 3 bases removed from V and 8 bases from J, the gap between germline ends came to 10 bases. In nucleotides, the CDR3 is TGCAGCGTTGAGGGGGGCGCAGGCTACACCTTC. Protein sequence: CSVEGGAGYTF.

CDR3 residues: CAISESTGEALGTQYF. In DNA form, the CDR3 reads TGTGCCATCAGTGAGTCGACAGGAGAGGCCTTGGGGACCCAGTACTTC. V usage is TRBV10-3 and J usage is TRBJ2-5, with D possibly being TRBD1 (6 bases). The CDR3 contains 16 residues. Germline CDR1 ENHRY, CDR2 SYGVKD. Trimming stripped 0 bases from V and 7 bases from J, with 18 bases between.

The chain couples TRBV2 to TRBJ2-2; a possible D gene is TRBD2 (6 bases). CDR1 and CDR2 (germline): SNHLY, FYNNEI. Deletions cut 6 bases from V and 7 bases from J, with 9 bases between. This CDR3 spans 12 amino acids. The CDR3 DNA sequence: TGTGCCAGCAGGGAGGGGCACGGGGAGCTGTTTTTT. This translates into CASREGHGELFF.